A single count supports the clone carrying this TCR beta chain. What it binds is not known. The data belong to a study of cytomegalovirus exposure and HLA in healthy donors. Study findings and constraints: Most of the TCR beta V segments (in an earlier analysis) were productive either about 87% or about 30% of the time. In vitro experiments confirmed that a few CMV-associated chains were specific for CMV antigens.

The V gene lost 4 bases and the J gene lost 4 bases, with 11 bases spanning the gap. The germline CDR1 and CDR2 sequences are LGHNA and YSLEER. The CDR3 is 14 residues long. With 60 Vbeta and 13 Jbeta primers, the PCR was carried out. Produced via immunoSEQ multiplex PCR; TCRdb's table is partial and in-frame only. The table has 90,000 to 150,000 clones, more than 60% seen once; the top ten hold around 4.1%. The clonotype comes from a woman in her 40s in good health and CMV-seronegative. The sample consisted of PBMCs. The rearrangement joins TRBV4-3 to TRBJ1-5; tentatively, D is TRBD1 (6 bases). In DNA, the CDR3 is TGCGCCAGCAGCCCGCAGACAGGAAATCAGCCCCAGCATTTT. It is translated as CASSPQTGNQPQHF.